Here is one T cell receptor beta chain with its context. Per germline, CDR1 DFQATT and CDR2 SNEGSKA (reference sequence). J gave up 4 bases and V 4 bases, and 8 bases lay outside the gene matches. The CDR3 length is 15 residues. Per the study methods: Per sample, the median was 95,638 TCRs, with values from about 22,000 to 700,000. One entry per CDR3 protein results from TCRdb running MiXCR on the RACE reads. The V and J calls, along with clone size, are taken from TCRdb and not from the paper's own processing. This table has under 450,000 distinct CDR3 sequences, roughly 6% appearing once. The data derive from a study of human T cells and chemical hapten exposure. Looking at the study overall: An approximately 2 cm by approximately 2 cm inner upper arm patch received 2% DPC for sensitization.

Time point here: patch test 2, 6 weeks after DPC sensitization. Sample treatment: therapeutic diphenylcyclopropenone sensitization with weekly scalp DPC. Before extraction, the whole blood was not fractionated, and total RNA was taken from it. The chain combines TRBV20-1 with TRBJ2-3; TRBD1 agrees at 10 bases. The specimen comprised whole blood, sampled in connection with sensitization to the hapten diphenylcyclopropenone (DPC). The receptor was isolated from a woman between 18 and 29 years old with alopecia areata. Some clones in this sample may be carry-over from other donors' samples. The CDR3 DNA sequence: TGCAGTGCTATTAGGGACAGGGGCCCGGCAGATACGCAGTATTTT. Its protein is CSAIRDRGPADTQYF.